This passage covers 29 T cell receptor beta chains from one sample sequenced in a study of human T cells and chemical hapten exposure. Time point here: healthy volunteer bleed at 6 weeks. Sequencing started from total RNA isolated from unfractionated whole blood. TCRdb reprocessed the RACE reads with MiXCR, giving one entry per CDR3 protein. Of roughly 75,000 distinct CDR3 sequences detected, around 9.4% appear once; the ten largest clones hold roughly 1.6%. The specimen was whole blood. These TCRs come from a female donor in good health. Some clones in this sample may be carry-over from other donors' samples.

In nucleotides, the CDR3 is TGTGCCAGCAGCCAAGATGGTTCAGGACTAGCGAGCACAGATACGCAGTATTTT. The encoded protein is CASSQDGSGLASTDTQYF. V is TRBV4-2 and J is TRBJ2-3, with TRBD2 matching 9 bases. This CDR3 is built from 18 residues. Germline assignment: CDR1 LGHNA and CDR2 YNFKEQ. V was pared by 0 bases and J by 0 bases, with 7 bases of the junction left unmatched.

This clonotype was detected only a few times. The V and J genes are TRBV5-1 and TRBJ2-3; 11 bases match TRBD2. Per the germline V gene, CDR1 is SGHRS and CDR2 is YFSETQ. The V and J ends lost 6 bases and 5 bases, in that order; junction bases with no gene match: 5. CDR3 length: 14 amino acids. CDR3 loop: CASTTSGAQDTQYF. For the CDR3, the DNA is TGCGCCAGCACGACTAGCGGGGCACAAGATACGCAGTATTTT.

This clonotype was seen many times. The rearrangement links TRBV29-1 to TRBJ1-1, with no clear D. The CDR3 is 15 amino acids. CDR1 is SQVTM, CDR2 ANQGSEA, per germline. Trimming cost V 3 bases and J 7 bases, with 21 bases left between them. The DNA for the CDR3 is TGCAGCGTTGAGACGAGCCCAAGTACTAATCTTGAAGCTTTCTTT. It specifies CSVETSPSTNLEAFF.

The rearrangement uses TRBV29-1 and TRBJ2-4, with D unclear. This CDR3 is 14 amino acids long. The V gene's germline CDR1 is SQVTM and CDR2 ANQGSEA. Trimming removed 2 bases from V and 11 bases from J, with 19 bases in between. CDR3 residues: CSVEIFSFPTVQYF. Written as DNA, the CDR3 is TGCAGCGTTGAAATCTTCTCTTTCCCAACGGTTCAGTACTTC. Based on the CDR3 plus reference TRBV29-1 and TRBJ2-4, the full variable domain is SAVISQKPSRDICQRGTSLTIQCQVDSQVTMMFWYRQQPGQSLTLIATANQGSEATYESGFVIDKFPISRPNLTFSTLTVSNMSPEDSSIYLCSVEIFSFPTVQYFGAGTRLSVL.

This clonotype occurred a few times. The CDR3 protein is CASSLISGQETQYF. The CDR3 nucleotides read TGTGCCAGCAGCCTGATTAGCGGCCAAGAGACCCAGTACTTC. This chain uses TRBV28 with TRBJ2-5; tentative D call: TRBD2 (6 bases). Trimming left V 6 bases short and J 1 base short, with 12 bases between. The germline V gene encodes CDR1 MDHEN and CDR2 SYDVKM. The CDR3 has 14 amino acids.

This clonotype was seen at least ten times. The chain carries TRBV20-1 and TRBJ1-5, with TRBD1 as a possible D gene (6 bases). CDR1 DFQATT and CDR2 SNEGSKA come from the germline V gene (reference sequence). V gave up 7 bases and J gave up 6 bases, with 25 bases separating them. The CDR3 extends over 16 amino acids. The CDR3 bases are TGCAGTGGATTATCTGAAGCCGGGGGCGTAAGTCAGCCCCAGCATTTT. Amino acid sequence: CSGLSEAGGVSQPQHF.

This clonotype was counted ten times or more. Relative to the germline gene, one junction end is altered; a read error may explain this. J is TRBJ2-7 and V is TRBV6-2 or TRBV6-3; D is unclear. Germline V lookup: CDR1 MNHEY, CDR2 SVGEGT. The CDR3 has 14 amino acids. The CDR3 bases are TGTGCCAGCAGTTACTCTATCGAACAGACTTTGTTGGACTTC. Its translation: CASSYSIEQTLLDF.

This chain connects TRBV7-9 to TRBJ2-7; D is ambiguous. The length of the CDR3 is 12 residues. CDR1 and CDR2 from the germline V gene are SEHNR and FQNEAQ (reference sequence). Between the trimmed V and J ends, which lost 4 bases and 0 bases, there was a span of 4 bases. This chain's CDR3 is CASSSLSYEQYF. CDR3 in DNA: TGTGCCAGCAGCTCTCTCTCCTACGAGCAGTACTTC.

This clonotype was detected many times. V gene TRBV27 combines with J gene TRBJ2-3; D not certain. The CDR3 contains 12 residues. V dropped 6 bases and J dropped 1 base, with 5 bases sitting between them. Germline CDR1 is MNHEY and CDR2 is SMNVEV (reference sequence). DNA for the CDR3: TGTGCCAGCAGAGTCGGCACAGATACGCAGTATTTT. Amino acid sequence: CASRVGTDTQYF.

Only a few counts were recorded for this clonotype. The J gene is TRBJ2-1, the V gene TRBV20-1, with 7 positions matching TRBD1. Per germline, CDR1 DFQATT and CDR2 SNEGSKA (reference sequence). The V segment lost 0 bases and the J segment 6 bases; nucleotides outside the gene matches: 11. The CDR3 extends over 16 amino acids. The CDR3 here is CSARDSWQGESNEQFF. The CDR3 region has the DNA TGCAGTGCTAGAGATTCCTGGCAGGGGGAGAGCAATGAGCAGTTCTTC.

In its sample, this clonotype was seen a few times. The chain couples TRBV5-5 to TRBJ1-5; D gene ambiguous. The V gene's germline CDR1 is SGHKS and CDR2 YYEKEE (reference sequence). The V end was cut by 3 bases, the J end by 7 bases, with 11 bases between. The CDR3 extends over 13 amino acids. CDR3 sequence: CASSSTPGQPQHF. In DNA form, the CDR3 reads TGTGCCAGCAGCTCGACCCCGGGCCAGCCCCAGCATTTT. The variable domain in full, completed from reference TRBV5-5 and TRBJ1-5, reads DAGVTQSPTHLIKTRGQQVTLRCSPISGHKSVSWYQQVLGQGPQFIFQYYEKEERGRGNFPDRFSARQFPNYSSELNVNALLLGDSALYLCASSSTPGQPQHFGDGTRLSIL.

This clonotype has a handful of counts. The chain has TRBV10-3 and TRBJ2-1; D not certain. The germline V gene has CDR1 ENHRY and CDR2 SYGVKD. V dropped 10 bases and J dropped 5 bases, with 12 bases sitting between them. The CDR3 spans 12 residues. This CDR3 reads CATADRNNEQFF. The DNA for the CDR3 is TGTGCCACCGCGGATCGGAACAATGAGCAGTTCTTC.

This clonotype came up many times. This chain links TRBV11-2 with TRBJ1-4, with D perhaps TRBD1 (5 bases). Germline V gene data show CDR1 as SGHAT and CDR2 as FQNNGV. V gave up 5 bases and J gave up 6 bases, with 19 bases separating them. This CDR3 comprises 16 residues. CDR3 protein: CASSPPPIRVDEKLFF. DNA of the CDR3: TGTGCCAGCAGCCCACCCCCTATCAGGGTCGATGAAAAACTGTTTTTT. The full variable domain, completed using reference TRBV11-2 and TRBJ1-4, is EAGVAQSPRYKIIEKRQSVAFWCNPISGHATLYWYQQILGQGPKLLIQFQNNGVVDDSQLPKDRFSAERLKGVDSTLKIQPAKLEDSAVYLCASSPPPIRVDEKLFFGSGTQLSVL.

The table lists this clonotype with a few counts. The chain couples TRBV2 to TRBJ1-1; D is ambiguous. The germline gives CDR1 SNHLY, CDR2 FYNNEI. There are 13 residues in the CDR3. Trimming removed 7 bases from V and 4 bases from J, with 13 bases in between. Written as DNA, the CDR3 is TGTGCCAGCAATTATGGGGTGGGCACTGAAGCTTTCTTT. It specifies CASNYGVGTEAFF.

The chain has TRBV10-2 and TRBJ2-2; 9 nucleotides agree with TRBD2. Germline CDR1 is WSHSY and CDR2 is SAAADI. V lost 4 bases to trimming and J lost 3 bases; unmatched junction nucleotides: 6. CDR3 length: 16 amino acids. The CDR3 sequence is CASSGGGAIDTGELFF. In DNA form, the CDR3 reads TGCGCCAGCAGTGGCGGGGGGGCCATTGACACCGGGGAGCTGTTTTTT.

This clonotype has just a few counts. The chain joins TRBV12-3 or TRBV12-4 to TRBJ1-4, with a possible D match to TRBD1 (5 bases). Trimming left V 4 bases short and J 8 bases short, with 14 bases between. The CDR3 has 14 residues. The CDR3 spells CASSYKGRWEKLFF. The CDR3 DNA sequence: TGTGCCAGCAGTTATAAGGGACGATGGGAAAAACTGTTTTTT.

The CDR3 DNA reads as TGCGCCAGCAGCACCGGGACAGGAGTCAATCAGCCCCAGCATTTT. The encoded protein is CASSTGTGVNQPQHF. This chain connects TRBV5-1 to TRBJ1-5; TRBD1 matches at 8 bases. The V gene end was trimmed by 4 bases and the J gene end by 3 bases; junction bases not matched to a gene: 6. Germline V gene sequence: CDR1 SGHRS, CDR2 YFSETQ. The CDR3 length is 15 residues.

There are a few counts of this clonotype. The chain joins TRBV5-6 to TRBJ2-1; perhaps TRBD2 as D (5 bases). The V end lost 4 bases, the J end lost 5 bases, and 25 bases lay between the germline ends. This CDR3 is built from 18 residues. In germline, CDR1 is SGHDT, CDR2 YYEEEE. In nucleotides, the CDR3 is TGTGCCAGCAGCGGGCGTGGAGGCCGGGCCACCCCTCACAATGAGCAGTTCTTC. Its protein product is CASSGRGGRATPHNEQFF.

The chain is built from TRBV27 and TRBJ1-1; D gene unclear. V lost 3 bases and J lost 11, with 19 bases in between. This CDR3 contains 14 residues. Germline loops: CDR1 MNHEY, CDR2 SMNVEV (reference sequence). CDR3 protein: CASSLLSSGSRAFF. CDR3 nucleotides: TGTGCCAGCAGTTTGCTCTCTTCTGGTTCGAGGGCTTTCTTT.

The chain combines TRBV5-6 with TRBJ2-2; 9 bases line up with TRBD2. Trimming cost V 1 base and J 7 bases; bases outside gene matches: 14. Germline V lookup: CDR1 SGHDT, CDR2 YYEEEE. This CDR3 spans 18 amino acids. The CDR3 DNA is TGTGCCAGCAGCTTGCCCTCCGGGCAGCGGGGGGCCGGCGGGGAGCTGTTTTTT. This encodes CASSLPSGQRGAGGELFF. The full variable domain, its missing parts supplied by reference TRBV5-6 and TRBJ2-2, is DAGVTQSPTHLIKTRGQQVTLRCSPKSGHDTVSWYQQALGQGPQFIFQYYEEEERQRGNFPDRFSGHQFPNYSSELNVNALLLGDSALYLCASSLPSGQRGAGGELFFGEGSRLTVL.

The V gene is TRBV7-9, the J gene TRBJ2-7, with 9 bases aligning to TRBD1. V gave up 5 bases and J gave up 5 bases; unmatched junction bases: 10. The CDR3 runs 15 residues. CDR1 is SEHNR, CDR2 FQNEAQ, per germline (reference sequence). The CDR3 nucleotides read TGTGCCAGCAGCCAAACTACGGGGACAGGGAACGAGCAGTACTTC. It encodes CASSQTTGTGNEQYF.

This chain connects TRBV7-8 to TRBJ2-2, with D possibly being TRBD2 (6 bases). Germline CDR1 is SGHVS and CDR2 is FQNEAQ. The CDR3 runs to 14 residues. Trimming shortened V by 0 bases and J by 8 bases, and 10 bases separated the two germline ends. Written as DNA, the CDR3 is TGTGCCAGCAGCTTAGCGGCCCGGGGGGGGGAGCTGTTTTTT. It encodes CASSLAARGGELFF.

This clonotype was detected only a few times. The chain has TRBV5-1 and TRBJ1-4; 7 positions match TRBD1. Looked up from germline, CDR1 is SGHRS and CDR2 is YFSETQ. Trimming took 0 bases from V and 4 from J; bases not matched to a gene: 0. This CDR3 spans 14 amino acids. CDR3 loop: CASSLGQGNEKLFF. For the CDR3, the DNA is TGCGCCAGCAGCTTGGGACAGGGTAATGAAAAACTGTTTTTT.

This clonotype was counted ten times or more. The rearrangement links TRBV11-1 to TRBJ2-3; D is unresolved. The CDR3 runs to 14 residues. Trimming cost V 4 bases and J 8 bases, with 16 bases left between them. CDR1 SGHAT and CDR2 FQDESV come from the germline V gene (reference sequence). CDR3 bases: TGTGCCAGCAGCTCGGTAACCGCCGGAACTACGCAGTATTTT. This gives the protein CASSSVTAGTTQYF.

This clonotype was seen at least ten times. The chain joins TRBV20-1 to TRBJ2-7; unclear D gene. The length of the CDR3 is 13 residues. The V gene lost 6 bases and the J gene lost 2 bases, with 14 bases spanning the gap. Germline V gives CDR1 DFQATT, CDR2 SNEGSKA (reference sequence). Here the CDR3 DNA reads TGCAGTGCCGCCCCGCGGTCAGCCTACGAGCAGTACTTC. It translates to CSAAPRSAYEQYF.

This clonotype has ten or more counts. The V and J genes are TRBV6-5 and TRBJ2-1; D possibly corresponds to TRBD1 (5 bases). Germline V gene sequence: CDR1 MNHEY, CDR2 SVGAGI. The CDR3 runs to 12 residues. Between the trimmed V and J ends, which lost 6 bases and 7 bases, there was a span of 10 bases. The CDR3 region is CASRRTGNEQFF. The CDR3 coding sequence is TGTGCCAGCAGAAGAACAGGTAATGAGCAGTTCTTC.

This clonotype was seen a few times. The chain employs TRBV29-1 and TRBJ1-2; D might be TRBD1 (6 bases). The CDR3 spans 15 residues. V dropped 2 bases and J dropped 1 base, with 14 bases sitting between them. The germline gives CDR1 SQVTM, CDR2 ANQGSEA. The CDR3 loop reads CSVERGAAVNYGYTF. The CDR3 DNA sequence: TGCAGCGTTGAAAGGGGGGCAGCTGTTAACTATGGCTACACCTTC.

This clonotype was counted only a few times. V and J are TRBV9 and TRBJ1-1, with D possibly being TRBD1 (6 bases). The CDR3 loop spans 15 amino acids. Per germline, CDR1 SGDLS and CDR2 YYNGEE. Between the trimmed V and J ends, which lost 1 base and 4 bases, there was a span of 14 bases. The CDR3 nucleotides read TGTGCCAGCAGCGTAATCGGGGGCGCAGGCACTGAAGCTTTCTTT. This codes for CASSVIGGAGTEAFF.

This clonotype was picked up many times. The rearrangement links TRBV20-1 to TRBJ2-3, with TRBD2 identical over 9 bases. The CDR3 runs to 14 residues. The trim removed 4 bases at V and 6 bases at J, leaving 8 bases unmatched. CDR1 is DFQATT, CDR2 SNEGSKA, per germline (reference sequence). CDR3 in amino acids: CSATSGGNADTQYF. CDR3 DNA sequence: TGCAGTGCTACAAGCGGGGGGAATGCGGATACGCAGTATTTT.